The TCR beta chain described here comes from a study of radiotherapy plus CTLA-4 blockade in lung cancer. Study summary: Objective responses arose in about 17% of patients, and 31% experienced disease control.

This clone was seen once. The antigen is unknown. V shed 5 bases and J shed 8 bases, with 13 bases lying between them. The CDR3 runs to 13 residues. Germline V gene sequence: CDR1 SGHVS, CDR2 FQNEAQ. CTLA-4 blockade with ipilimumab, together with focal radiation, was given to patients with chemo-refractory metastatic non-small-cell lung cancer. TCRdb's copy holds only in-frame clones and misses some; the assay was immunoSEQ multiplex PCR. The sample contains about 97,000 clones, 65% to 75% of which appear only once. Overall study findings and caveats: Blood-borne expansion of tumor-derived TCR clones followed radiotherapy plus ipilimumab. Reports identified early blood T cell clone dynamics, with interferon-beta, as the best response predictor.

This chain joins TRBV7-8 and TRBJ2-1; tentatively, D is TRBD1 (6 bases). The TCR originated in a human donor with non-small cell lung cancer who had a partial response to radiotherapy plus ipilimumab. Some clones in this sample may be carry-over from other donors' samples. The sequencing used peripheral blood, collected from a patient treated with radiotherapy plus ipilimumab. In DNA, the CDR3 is TGTGCCAGCAGCGGGCAGGGGTACGATGAGCAGTTCTTC. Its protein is CASSGQGYDEQFF.